The T cell receptor beta chain described here comes from a study of CD8+ T cells in alopecia areata. Study-wide context: Affected scalp percentage gauged treated patients' severity. Study-wide findings and caveats: Persistence in scalp and blood during tofacitinib was observed for many expanded lesional clones.

Of note for this clone: Its antigen is not identified.

As to treatment: oral pan-JAK inhibitor, 5-10 mg twice daily. Lesional scalp punch biopsies and peripheral blood were collected from alopecia areata patients. RNA extraction and reverse transcription yielded cDNA as sequencing template. Sequenced by immunoSEQ multiplex PCR; TCRdb stores in-frame clones only, minus some. The sample has some 120,000 clones, approximately 57% seen once. The germline V gene encodes CDR1 SGHDT and CDR2 YYEEEE. This CDR3 has 15 residues. Trimming at V came to 2 bases and at J to 0 bases, leaving 2 bases not matched to a gene. The origin of this receptor is a human donor with alopecia areata. The chain carries TRBV5-6 and TRBJ2-1; 7 nucleotides match TRBD2. Sample: CD4+ T cells sorted from blood, taken at week 4, from a patient treated with tofacitinib. The CDR3 here is CASSFPSGSYNEQFF. The CDR3 coding sequence is TGTGCCAGCAGCTTTCCTAGCGGCTCCTACAATGAGCAGTTCTTC.